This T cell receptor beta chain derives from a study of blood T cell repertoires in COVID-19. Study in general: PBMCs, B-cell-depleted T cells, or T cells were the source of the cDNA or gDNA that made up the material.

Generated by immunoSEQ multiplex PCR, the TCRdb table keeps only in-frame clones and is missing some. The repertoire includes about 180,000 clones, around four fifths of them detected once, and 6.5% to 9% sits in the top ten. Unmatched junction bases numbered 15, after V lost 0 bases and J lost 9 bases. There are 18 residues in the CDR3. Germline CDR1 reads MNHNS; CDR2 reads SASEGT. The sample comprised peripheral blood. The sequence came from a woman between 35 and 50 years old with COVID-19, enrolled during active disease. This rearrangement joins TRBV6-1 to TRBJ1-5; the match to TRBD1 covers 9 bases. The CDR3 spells CASSEATGTGYLLGPQHF. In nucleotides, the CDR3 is TGTGCCAGCAGTGAAGCGACCGGGACAGGGTACCTTTTGGGGCCCCAGCATTTT.